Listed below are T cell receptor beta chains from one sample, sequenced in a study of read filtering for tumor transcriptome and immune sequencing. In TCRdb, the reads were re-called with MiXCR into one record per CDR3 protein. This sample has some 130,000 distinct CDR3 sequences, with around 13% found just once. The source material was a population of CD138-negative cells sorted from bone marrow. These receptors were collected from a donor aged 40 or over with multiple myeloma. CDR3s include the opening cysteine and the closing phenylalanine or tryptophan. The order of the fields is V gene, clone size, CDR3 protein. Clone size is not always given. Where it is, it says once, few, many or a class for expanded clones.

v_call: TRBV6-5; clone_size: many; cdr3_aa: CASSRSSYNEQFF
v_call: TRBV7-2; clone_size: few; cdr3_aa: CASSRRSSGQLYSYEQYF
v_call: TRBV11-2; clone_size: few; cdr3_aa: CASFADEQYF
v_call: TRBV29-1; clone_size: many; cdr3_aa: CSVEPIGTSGRRQFF
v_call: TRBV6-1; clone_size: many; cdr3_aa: CASRLRLNTGELFF
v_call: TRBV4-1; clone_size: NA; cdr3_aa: CASSQGAGRNTEAFF
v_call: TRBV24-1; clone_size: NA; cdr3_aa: CATSDRRPGQLETQYF
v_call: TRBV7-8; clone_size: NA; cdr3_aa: CASSFPPGQGGYTQYF
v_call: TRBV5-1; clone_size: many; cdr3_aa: CASSLEPRDRGIYEQYF
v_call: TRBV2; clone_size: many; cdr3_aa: CASPGTGSNTEAFF
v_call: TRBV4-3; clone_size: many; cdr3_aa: CASSPTGTGGHEQYF
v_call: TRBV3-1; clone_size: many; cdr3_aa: CASSQYGDNYEQYF
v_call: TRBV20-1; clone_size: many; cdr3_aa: CSASTRPPSDQAFF
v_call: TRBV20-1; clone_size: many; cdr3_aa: CSATAAFEAFF
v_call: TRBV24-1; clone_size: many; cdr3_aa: CATSDFKGSAGTGYNEQFF
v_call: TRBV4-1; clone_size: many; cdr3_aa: CASSRAETTNTEAFF
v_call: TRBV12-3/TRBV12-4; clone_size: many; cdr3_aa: CASSPRYEQFF
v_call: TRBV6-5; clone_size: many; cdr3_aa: CASSYSGQGRNSPLHF
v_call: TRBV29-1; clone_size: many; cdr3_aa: CSVSSHEAFF
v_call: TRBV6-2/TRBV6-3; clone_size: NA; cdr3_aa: CASISSGRGGEQFF
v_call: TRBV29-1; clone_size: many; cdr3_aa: CSAEDPSKNIQYF
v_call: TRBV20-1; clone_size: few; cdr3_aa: CSARDLNKRINYGYTF
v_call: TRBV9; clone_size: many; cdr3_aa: CASSVEAHNEQFF
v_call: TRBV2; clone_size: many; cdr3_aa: CASRGDEQYF
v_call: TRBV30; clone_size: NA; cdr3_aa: CAWDNQETLYF
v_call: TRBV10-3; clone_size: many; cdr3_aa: CASARQREGRSTDTQYF